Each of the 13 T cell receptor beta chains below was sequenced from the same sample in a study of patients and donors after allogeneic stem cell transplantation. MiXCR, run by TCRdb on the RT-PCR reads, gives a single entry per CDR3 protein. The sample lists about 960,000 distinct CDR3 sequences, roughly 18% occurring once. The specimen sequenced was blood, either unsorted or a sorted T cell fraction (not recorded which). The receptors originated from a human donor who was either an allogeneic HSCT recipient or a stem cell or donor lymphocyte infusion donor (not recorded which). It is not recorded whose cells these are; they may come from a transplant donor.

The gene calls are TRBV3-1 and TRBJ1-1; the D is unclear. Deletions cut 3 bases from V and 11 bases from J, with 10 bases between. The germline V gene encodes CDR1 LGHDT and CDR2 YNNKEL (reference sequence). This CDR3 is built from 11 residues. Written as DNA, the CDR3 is TGTGCCAGCAGCCATGGGGAAAGGGCTTTCTTT. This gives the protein CASSHGERAFF. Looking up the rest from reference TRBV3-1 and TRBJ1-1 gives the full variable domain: DTAVSQTPKYLVTQMGNDKSIKCEQNLGHDTMYWYKQDSKKFLKIMFSYNNKELIINETVPNRFSPKSPDKAHLNLHINSLELGDSAVYFCASSHGERAFFGQGTRLTVV.

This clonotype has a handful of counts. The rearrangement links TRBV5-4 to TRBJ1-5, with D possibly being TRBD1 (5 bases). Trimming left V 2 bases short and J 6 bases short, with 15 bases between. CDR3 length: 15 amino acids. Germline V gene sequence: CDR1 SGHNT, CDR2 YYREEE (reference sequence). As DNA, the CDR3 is TGTGCCAGCAGCTTACTCCCCGGTGGGGGTCAGCCCCAGCATTTT. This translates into CASSLLPGGGQPQHF.

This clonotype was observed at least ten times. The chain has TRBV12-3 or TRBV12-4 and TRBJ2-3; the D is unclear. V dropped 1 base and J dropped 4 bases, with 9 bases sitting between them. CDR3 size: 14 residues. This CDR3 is CASSLVTVADTQYF. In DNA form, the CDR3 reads TGTGCCAGCAGTTTAGTCACAGTAGCAGATACGCAGTATTTT.

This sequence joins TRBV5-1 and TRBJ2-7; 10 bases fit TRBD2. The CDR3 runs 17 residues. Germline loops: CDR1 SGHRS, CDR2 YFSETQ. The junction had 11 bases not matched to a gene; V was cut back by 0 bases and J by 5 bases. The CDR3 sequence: CASSLAPAGGPEDEQYF. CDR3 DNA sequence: TGCGCCAGCAGCTTGGCCCCAGCGGGAGGGCCTGAGGACGAGCAGTACTTC. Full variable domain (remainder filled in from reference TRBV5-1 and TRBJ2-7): KAGVTQTPRYLIKTRGQQVTLSCSPISGHRSVSWYQQTPGQGLQFLFEYFSETQRNKGNFPGRFSGRQFSNSRSEMNVSTLELGDSALYLCASSLAPAGGPEDEQYFGPGTRLTVT.

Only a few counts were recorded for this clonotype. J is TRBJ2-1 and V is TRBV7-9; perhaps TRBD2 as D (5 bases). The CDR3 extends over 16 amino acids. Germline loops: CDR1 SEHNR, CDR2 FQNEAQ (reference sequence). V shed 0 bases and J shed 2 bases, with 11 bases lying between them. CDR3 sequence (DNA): TGTGCCAGCAGCTTAGCGGCGGACTTTACCTACAATGAGCAGTTCTTC. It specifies CASSLAADFTYNEQFF.

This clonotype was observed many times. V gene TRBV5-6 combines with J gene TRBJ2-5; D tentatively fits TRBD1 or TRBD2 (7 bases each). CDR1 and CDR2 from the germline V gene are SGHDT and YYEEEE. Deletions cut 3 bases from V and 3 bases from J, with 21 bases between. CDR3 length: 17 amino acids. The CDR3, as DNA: TGTGCCAGCAGCTCGGCTCCCCAGGGGGGGCTAAAAGAGACCCAGTACTTC. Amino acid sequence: CASSSAPQGGLKETQYF.

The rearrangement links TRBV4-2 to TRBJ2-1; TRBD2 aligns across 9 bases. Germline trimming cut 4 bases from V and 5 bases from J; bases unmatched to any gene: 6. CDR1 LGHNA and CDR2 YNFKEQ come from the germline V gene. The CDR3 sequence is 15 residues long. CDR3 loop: CASSLTSGLNNEQFF. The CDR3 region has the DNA TGTGCCAGCAGCCTTACTAGCGGGCTGAACAATGAGCAGTTCTTC.

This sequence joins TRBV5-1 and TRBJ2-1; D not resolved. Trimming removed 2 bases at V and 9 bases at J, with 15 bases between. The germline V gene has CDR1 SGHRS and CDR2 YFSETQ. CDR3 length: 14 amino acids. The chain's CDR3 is CASSFGPPWPEQFF. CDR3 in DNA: TGCGCCAGCAGCTTCGGGCCTCCATGGCCTGAGCAGTTCTTC.

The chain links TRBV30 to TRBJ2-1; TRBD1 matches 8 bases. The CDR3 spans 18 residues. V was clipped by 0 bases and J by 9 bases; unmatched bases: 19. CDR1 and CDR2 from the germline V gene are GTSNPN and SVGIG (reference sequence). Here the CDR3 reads CAWSVLPGRGLGEGEQFF. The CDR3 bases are TGTGCCTGGAGTGTACTCCCCGGCAGGGGGCTCGGGGAAGGTGAGCAGTTCTTC.

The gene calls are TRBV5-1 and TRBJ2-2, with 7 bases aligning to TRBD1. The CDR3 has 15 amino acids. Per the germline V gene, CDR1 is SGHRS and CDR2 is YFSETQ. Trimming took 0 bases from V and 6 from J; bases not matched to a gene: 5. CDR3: CASSLEGAPAGELFF. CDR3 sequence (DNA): TGCGCCAGCAGCTTGGAGGGGGCGCCCGCCGGGGAGCTGTTTTTT.

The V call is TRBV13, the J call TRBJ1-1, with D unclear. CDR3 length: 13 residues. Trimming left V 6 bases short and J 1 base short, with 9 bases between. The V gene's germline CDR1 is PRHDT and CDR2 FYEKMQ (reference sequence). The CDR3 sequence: CASSRRANTEAFF. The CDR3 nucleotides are TGTGCCAGCAGTCGAAGGGCGAACACTGAAGCTTTCTTT. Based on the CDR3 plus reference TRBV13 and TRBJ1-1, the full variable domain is AAGVIQSPRHLIKEKRETATLKCYPIPRHDTVYWYQQGPGQDPQFLISFYEKMQSDKGSIPDRFSAQQFSDYHSELNMSSLELGDSALYFCASSRRANTEAFFGQGTRLTVV.

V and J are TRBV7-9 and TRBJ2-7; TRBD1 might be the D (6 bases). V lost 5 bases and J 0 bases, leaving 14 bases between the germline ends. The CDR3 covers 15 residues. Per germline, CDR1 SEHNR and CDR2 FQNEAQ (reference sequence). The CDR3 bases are TGTGCCAGCAGCCCAGCACAGGACAGCTCCTACGAGCAGTACTTC. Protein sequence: CASSPAQDSSYEQYF.

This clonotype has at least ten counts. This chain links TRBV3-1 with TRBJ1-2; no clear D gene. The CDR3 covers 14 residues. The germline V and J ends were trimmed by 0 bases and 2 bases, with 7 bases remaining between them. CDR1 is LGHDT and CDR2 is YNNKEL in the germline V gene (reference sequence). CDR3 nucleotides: TGTGCCAGCAGCCAAGAATACCCAAACTATGGCTACACCTTC. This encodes CASSQEYPNYGYTF.